The 17 T cell receptor beta chains below come from one sample, sequenced in a study of blood T cell repertoires in COVID-19. Profiling relied on immunoSEQ multiplex PCR, and the TCRdb table lists in-frame clones only, not all of them. The sample comprises about 71,000 clones, just over 90% of which are singletons, and less than 6.5% rests with the top ten. Sequenced input: peripheral blood. The receptor source for this set is a woman aged 18-29 years with acute or convalescent COVID-19.

This clone was found once. The chain couples TRBV5-5 to TRBJ1-2; no firm D call. The V end lost 2 bases, the J end lost 0 bases, and 8 bases lay between the germline ends. Germline loops: CDR1 SGHKS, CDR2 YYEKEE (reference sequence). This CDR3 is 14 amino acids long. CDR3 nucleotide sequence: TGTGCCAGCAGCTTATTGTTAACTAACTATGGCTACACCTTC. Protein: CASSLLLTNYGYTF.

This clone was counted a few times. This rearrangement joins TRBV2 to TRBJ1-6; no firm D call. With 8 bases removed from V and 10 bases from J, the gap between germline ends came to 15 bases. CDR3 length: 13 amino acids. Germline loops: CDR1 SNHLY, CDR2 FYNNEI. CDR3 in DNA: TGTGCCAGCGGCGGGAGTCACTCCTCACCCCTCCACTTT. Translation: CASGGSHSSPLHF.

This chain links TRBV5-5 with TRBJ2-7; the match to TRBD2 covers 9 bases. The CDR3 length is 16 residues. J gave up 4 bases and V 9 bases, and 17 bases lay outside the gene matches. Per germline, CDR1 SGHKS and CDR2 YYEKEE (reference sequence). DNA of the CDR3: TGTGCCACCAAGCGGGACAGCGGGAGGTTGTCGTACGAGCAGTACTTC. This sequence encodes CATKRDSGRLSYEQYF.

The rearrangement joins TRBV10-1 to TRBJ1-2; the D gene is possibly TRBD1 (5 bases). V shed 3 bases and J shed 8 bases, with 10 bases lying between them. Germline CDR1 and CDR2: WNHNN and SYGVQD (reference sequence). CDR3 length: 12 amino acids. The CDR3 region has the DNA TGCGCCAGCAGTGATTCAGGGTGCGGCTACACCTTC. Translation: CASSDSGCGYTF.

The chain has TRBV7-9 and TRBJ2-3; maybe TRBD2 (6 bases). Germline V gives CDR1 SEHNR, CDR2 FQNEAQ (reference sequence). The CDR3 has 16 residues. V was pared by 5 bases and J by 2 bases, with 17 bases between. The CDR3 DNA is TGTGCCAGCAGCCTCCTAGCGCTCGACCCCACAGATACGCAGTATTTT. Its translation: CASSLLALDPTDTQYF.

The chain joins TRBV4-3 to TRBJ1-4; no reliable D call. The germline V gene encodes CDR1 LGHNA and CDR2 YSLEER. The V end lost 0 bases, the J end lost 3 bases, and 11 bases lay between the germline ends. The CDR3 length is 16 residues. CDR3 in DNA: TGCGCCAGCAGCCAAGATGGCGACATGTCTAATGAAAAACTGTTTTTT. Its translation is CASSQDGDMSNEKLFF.

This rearrangement joins TRBV9 to TRBJ2-3, with 9 bases aligning to TRBD2. This CDR3 is built from 15 residues. With V trimmed by 0 bases and J by 6 bases, 5 bases remained unmatched. CDR1 is SGDLS, CDR2 YYNGEE, per germline. Here the CDR3 reads CASSVVPSGTDTQYF. The CDR3 DNA is TGTGCCAGCAGCGTAGTTCCTAGCGGGACCGATACGCAGTATTTT.

This chain uses TRBV9 with TRBJ2-2, with TRBD1 identical over 9 bases. Looked up from germline, CDR1 is SGDLS and CDR2 is YYNGEE. V shed 3 bases and J 5 bases; nucleotides not matched to a gene: 11. The CDR3 has 17 residues. CDR3 sequence reads: CASSARTGERGTGELFF. Here the CDR3 DNA reads TGTGCCAGCAGCGCCCGGACAGGGGAAAGAGGGACCGGGGAGCTGTTTTTT.

J is TRBJ2-7 and V is TRBV5-5; 7 bases align to TRBD1. The CDR3 is 15 residues long. The germline gives CDR1 SGHKS, CDR2 YYEKEE (reference sequence). The ends lost 0 bases at V and 3 bases at J; junction bases unmatched: 6. CDR3 nucleotides: TGTGCCAGCAGCTTGGACGACAGGGTAGGCTACGAGCAGTACTTC. Translating it yields CASSLDDRVGYEQYF.

This clone was picked up one time. V is TRBV7-2 and J is TRBJ2-1; 10 bases align to TRBD1. The CDR3 totals 15 residues. Germline V lookup: CDR1 SGHTA, CDR2 FQGNSA. V trimming: 3 bases; J trimming: 7 bases; junction bases outside the gene matches: 6. The DNA for the CDR3 is TGTGCCAGCAGCTTTGCCGGGACAGGGGTGAATGAGCAGTTCTTC. This sequence encodes CASSFAGTGVNEQFF.

The V and J genes are TRBV5-1 and TRBJ2-1; 15 positions agree with TRBD2. CDR3 length equals 16 residues. V was pared by 4 bases and J by 6 bases, with 5 bases of the junction left unmatched. In germline, CDR1 is SGHRS, CDR2 YFSETQ. CDR3 bases: TGCGCCAGCAGCCCAAGGACTAGCGGGGGGGCCAATGAGCAGTTCTTC. This codes for CASSPRTSGGANEQFF.

The chain couples TRBV12-3 or TRBV12-4 to TRBJ1-1; D perhaps matches TRBD1 (6 bases). V was pared by 6 bases and J by 8 bases, with 13 bases between. The CDR3 contains 12 residues. The CDR3 loop reads CASSPRGGEAFF. The CDR3 DNA is TGTGCCAGCAGCCCTCGAGGGGGAGAAGCTTTCTTT.

The chain joins TRBV5-5 to TRBJ1-1, with D possibly TRBD1 on 5 matching bases. The CDR3 contains 13 residues. V lost 7 bases and J 5 bases, leaving 15 bases between the germline ends. Germline CDR1 is SGHKS and CDR2 is YYEKEE (reference sequence). CDR3 sequence reads: CASGSGSGTEAFF. CDR3 nucleotides: TGTGCCAGCGGCTCCGGGTCAGGGACTGAAGCTTTCTTT.

This clone was detected only once. The chain employs TRBV7-9 and TRBJ1-2; the match to TRBD1 covers 8 bases. J gave up 5 bases and V 1 base, and 12 bases lay outside the gene matches. The CDR3 extends over 17 amino acids. Germline assignment: CDR1 SEHNR and CDR2 FQNEAQ (reference sequence). The CDR3, as DNA: TGTGCCAGCAGCTTAGTGGGTTCGACAGGGGATGGTTATGGCTACACCTTC. Translating it yields CASSLVGSTGDGYGYTF.

The chain couples TRBV5-4 to TRBJ2-2, with 11 bases identical to TRBD2. The V and J ends lost 7 bases and 5 bases, in that order; junction bases with no gene match: 7. This CDR3 comprises 15 residues. Germline V gene data show CDR1 as SGHNT and CDR2 as YYREEE (reference sequence). CDR3 in DNA: TGTGCCAGCCAACTAGCGGGGGAACTAACCGGGGAGCTGTTTTTT. Translated: CASQLAGELTGELFF.

This clone was counted once. This sequence joins TRBV7-2 and TRBJ1-2, with D perhaps matching TRBD1 (5 bases). This CDR3 is built from 14 residues. Trimming removed 2 bases from V and 1 base from J, with 8 bases in between. Germline values: CDR1 SGHTA, CDR2 FQGNSA. Here the CDR3 reads CASSLQGLNYGYTF. The DNA for the CDR3 is TGTGCCAGCAGCTTACAGGGACTTAACTATGGCTACACCTTC.

Of note for this clone: Germline and junction disagree at one end, which may indicate a read error. V gene TRBV11-2 combines with J gene TRBJ1-1; D remains unclear. The V gene's germline CDR1 is SGHAT and CDR2 FQNNGV. The CDR3 is 13 amino acids. The CDR3 here is CASTLTRGTEAFF. The CDR3 nucleotides are TGTGCCAGCACCTTAACTAGAGGGACTGAAGCTTTCTTT.